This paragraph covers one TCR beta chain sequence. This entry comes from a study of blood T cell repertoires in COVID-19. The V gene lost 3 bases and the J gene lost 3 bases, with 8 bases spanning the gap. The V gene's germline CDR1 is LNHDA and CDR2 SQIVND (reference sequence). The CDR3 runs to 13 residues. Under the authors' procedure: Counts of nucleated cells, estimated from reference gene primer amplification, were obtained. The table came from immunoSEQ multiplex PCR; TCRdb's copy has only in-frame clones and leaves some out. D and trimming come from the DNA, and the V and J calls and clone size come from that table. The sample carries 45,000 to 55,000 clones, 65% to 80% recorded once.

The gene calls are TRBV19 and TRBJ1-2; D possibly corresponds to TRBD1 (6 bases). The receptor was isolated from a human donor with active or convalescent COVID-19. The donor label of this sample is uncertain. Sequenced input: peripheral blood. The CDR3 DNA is TGTGCCAGTAGTATTCAGGGGTACTATGGCTACACCTTC. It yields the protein CASSIQGYYGYTF. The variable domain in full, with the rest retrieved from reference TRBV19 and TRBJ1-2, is DGGITQSPKYLFRKEGQNVTLSCEQNLNHDAMYWYRQDPGQGLRLIYYSQIVNDFQKGDIAEGYSVSREKKESFPLTVTSAQKNPTAFYLCASSIQGYYGYTFGSGTRLTVV.